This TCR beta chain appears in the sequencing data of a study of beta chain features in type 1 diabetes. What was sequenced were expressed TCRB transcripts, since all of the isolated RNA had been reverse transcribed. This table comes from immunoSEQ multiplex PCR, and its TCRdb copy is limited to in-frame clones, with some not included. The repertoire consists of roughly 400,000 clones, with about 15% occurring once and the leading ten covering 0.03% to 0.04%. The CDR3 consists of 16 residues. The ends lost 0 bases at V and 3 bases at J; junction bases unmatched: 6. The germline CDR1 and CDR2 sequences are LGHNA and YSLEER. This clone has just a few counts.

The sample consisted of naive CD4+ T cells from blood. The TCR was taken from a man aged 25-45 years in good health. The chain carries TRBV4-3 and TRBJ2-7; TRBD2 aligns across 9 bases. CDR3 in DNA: TGCGCCAGCAGCCAAGACGAGGCTAGCGGGGACTACGAGCAGTACTTC. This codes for CASSQDEASGDYEQYF.